Following are 23 T cell receptor beta chains from one sample sequenced in a study of PD-1 blockade in classical Hodgkin lymphoma. Time point noted: newly diagnosed, previously untreated cHL patient sample. Generated by immunoSEQ multiplex PCR, the TCRdb table keeps only in-frame clones and is missing some. Seen here are fewer than 90,000 clones, over 90% observed once, and the top ten hold around 2.5%. Sequencing input: peripheral blood mononuclear cells (PBMCs). The receptors shown here come from a human donor with classical Hodgkin lymphoma.

V usage is TRBV19 and J usage is TRBJ2-7; 10 nucleotides align to TRBD2. With V trimmed by 4 bases and J by 2 bases, 2 bases remained unmatched. Germline V gives CDR1 LNHDA, CDR2 SQIVND (reference sequence). This CDR3 contains 14 residues. This CDR3 reads CASSRLAGTYEQYF. In nucleotides, the CDR3 is TGTGCCAGTAGTAGACTAGCGGGCACCTACGAGCAGTACTTC. Based on the CDR3 plus reference TRBV19 and TRBJ2-7, the full variable domain is DGGITQSPKYLFRKEGQNVTLSCEQNLNHDAMYWYRQDPGQGLRLIYYSQIVNDFQKGDIAEGYSVSREKKESFPLTVTSAQKNPTAFYLCASSRLAGTYEQYFGPGTRLTVT.

This chain uses TRBV7-9 with TRBJ1-4; TRBD1 aligns across 7 bases. Unmatched junction bases numbered 5, after V lost 4 bases and J lost 3 bases. Germline V CDR1 and CDR2: SEHNR, FQNEAQ (reference sequence). The CDR3 covers 15 residues. The CDR3 region is CASSSEGQSNEKLFF. CDR3 nucleotide sequence: TGTGCCAGCAGCTCCGAGGGACAGTCTAATGAAAAACTGTTTTTT.

This chain connects TRBV6-5 to TRBJ2-7; D uncertain. Germline assignment: CDR1 MNHEY and CDR2 SVGAGI. V lost 5 bases and J 6 bases, leaving 8 bases between the germline ends. The CDR3 sequence is 11 residues long. The CDR3 nucleotides read TGTGCCAGCAGTGAATACCGCGAGCAGTACTTC. Translated, it gives CASSEYREQYF.

This chain connects TRBV2 to TRBJ1-1; D is undetermined. There are 13 residues in the CDR3. Germline CDR1 SNHLY, CDR2 FYNNEI. Trimming cost V 6 bases and J 4 bases, with 12 bases left between them. The DNA for the CDR3 is TGTGCCAGCAGGTTCTTAGAGGGCACTGAAGCTTTCTTT. Its translation is CASRFLEGTEAFF. The whole variable domain, filled in from reference TRBV2 and TRBJ1-1, reads EPEVTQTPSHQVTQMGQEVILRCVPISNHLYFYWYRQILGQKVEFLVSFYNNEISEKSEIFDDQFSVERPDGSNFTLKIRSTKLEDSAMYFCASRFLEGTEAFFGQGTRLTVV.

The rearrangement links TRBV7-2 to TRBJ2-1; D perhaps matches TRBD1 (5 bases). Germline loops: CDR1 SGHTA, CDR2 FQGNSA. The CDR3 totals 14 residues. V was shortened by 3 bases and J by 4 bases, with 10 bases between the two germline ends. The CDR3 DNA follows: TGTGCCAGCAGCTTTAGCAGGGTATACAATGAGCAGTTCTTC. Protein: CASSFSRVYNEQFF. The variable domain in full, with the rest retrieved from reference TRBV7-2 and TRBJ2-1, is GAGVSQSPSNKVTEKGKDVELRCDPISGHTALYWYRQSLGQGLEFLIYFQGNSAPDKSGLPSDRFSAERTGGSVSTLTIQRTQQEDSAVYLCASSFSRVYNEQFFGPGTRLTVL.

The chain employs TRBV6-4 and TRBJ1-1, with 9 bases that match TRBD1. V shed 10 bases, J shed 4 bases, and the junction held 7 bases outside the gene matches. The length of the CDR3 is 13 residues. Germline CDR1 is MRHNA and CDR2 is SNTAGT. The CDR3 sequence is CATTDRGATEAFF. CDR3 coding DNA: TGTGCCACCACGGACAGGGGAGCCACTGAAGCTTTCTTT.

The rearrangement uses TRBV7-7 and TRBJ2-1; D is uncertain. V lost 5 bases and J lost 3, with 8 bases in between. This CDR3 has 13 amino acids. Germline V gene lookup returns CDR1 SSHAT and CDR2 FNYEAQ (reference sequence). The CDR3 nucleotides are TGTGCCAGCAGCCCAGATTACTACAATGAGCAGTTCTTC. It yields the protein CASSPDYYNEQFF.

The chain employs TRBV6-5 and TRBJ1-1; 8 bases line up with TRBD1. The CDR3 length is 13 residues. The V and J ends lost 4 bases and 8 bases, in that order; junction bases with no gene match: 6. Germline lookup yields CDR1 MNHEY and CDR2 SVGAGI. This chain's CDR3 is CASSSGQGGEAFF. Written as DNA, the CDR3 is TGTGCCAGCAGTTCAGGACAGGGCGGGGAAGCTTTCTTT.

The rearrangement uses TRBV6-1 and TRBJ2-7; the match to TRBD1 covers 9 bases. Trimming cost V 4 bases and J 4 bases; bases outside gene matches: 8. The CDR3 runs 15 residues. Germline V gene sequence: CDR1 MNHNS, CDR2 SASEGT. CDR3 bases: TGTGCCAGCAGTGCCCTTCCGGGACAGGGTTACGAGCAGTACTTC. Translation gives CASSALPGQGYEQYF.

This chain uses TRBV15 with TRBJ1-2; TRBD1 might be the D (6 bases). This CDR3 is 15 amino acids long. V lost 5 bases, J lost 4 bases, and 17 bases lay in between. The germline V gene has CDR1 LNHNV and CDR2 YYDKDF (reference sequence). The DNA for the CDR3 is TGTGCCACCAGCCTCGGGGGCATAAAGGGCTATGGCTACACCTTC. This translates into CATSLGGIKGYGYTF.

The chain joins TRBV7-9 to TRBJ1-2; D is unresolved. The V gene lost 7 bases and the J gene lost 0 bases, with 18 bases spanning the gap. Looked up from germline, CDR1 is SEHNR and CDR2 is FQNEAQ (reference sequence). This CDR3 comprises 16 residues. CDR3 region: CASTRTQERANYGYTF. In nucleotides, the CDR3 is TGTGCCAGCACCCGTACGCAGGAAAGAGCTAACTATGGCTACACCTTC.

The rearrangement joins TRBV5-1 to TRBJ2-7; a weak D match, TRBD2 (6 bases). Germline CDR1 is SGHRS and CDR2 is YFSETQ. The CDR3 has 13 residues. Trimming cost V 0 bases and J 6 bases, with 10 bases left between them. This CDR3 is CASSLEEGGEQYF. The CDR3 DNA is TGCGCCAGCAGCTTGGAGGAGGGTGGCGAGCAGTACTTC.

The chain couples TRBV14 to TRBJ2-3; 9 bases fit TRBD2. Trimming at V came to 4 bases and at J to 1 base, leaving 3 bases not matched to a gene. The germline V gene has CDR1 SGHDN and CDR2 FVKESK. The CDR3 sequence is 15 residues long. This CDR3 is CASSLSGGRTDTQYF. The CDR3, as DNA: TGTGCCAGCAGCCTAAGCGGGGGGCGCACAGATACGCAGTATTTT.

In DNA form, the CDR3 reads TGTGCCAGCAGCTTGGCCCAGGGGAGTAGTTCCTACGAGCAGTACTTC. It is translated as CASSLAQGSSSYEQYF. The chain combines TRBV5-4 with TRBJ2-7, with D possibly TRBD1 on 6 matching bases. The CDR3 covers 16 residues. The germline V gene has CDR1 SGHNT and CDR2 YYREEE (reference sequence). The V and J ends lost 0 bases and 1 base respectively, with 14 bases between them.

This clone was observed a few times. The chain is built from TRBV7-3 and TRBJ1-5; D is uncertain. Trimming left V 2 bases short and J 4 bases short, with 6 bases between. Germline CDR1 SGHTA, CDR2 FQGTGA. This CDR3 region has 13 residues. CDR3 bases: TGTGCCAGCAGCTTAGATGGGAATCAGCCCCAGCATTTT. Encoded protein: CASSLDGNQPQHF.

V and J are TRBV6-1 and TRBJ2-7; 11 nucleotides agree with TRBD2. Germline V gene data show CDR1 as MNHNS and CDR2 as SASEGT. The trim removed 4 bases at V and 4 bases at J, leaving 12 bases unmatched. The CDR3 sequence is 17 residues long. The CDR3 DNA is TGTGCCAGCAGTGGCCTACTAGCGGGAGACCTAAAGTACGAGCAGTACTTC. It codes for CASSGLLAGDLKYEQYF.

The V and J genes are TRBV18 and TRBJ1-5; TRBD1 matches 7 bases. The CDR3 sequence is 15 residues long. V lost 5 bases and J lost 3; bases outside the gene matches: 7. Looked up from germline, CDR1 is KGHSH and CDR2 is LQKENI. CDR3 DNA sequence: TGTGCCAGCTCAGAGGGACAGTTGACCAATCAGCCCCAGCATTTT. Translated: CASSEGQLTNQPQHF.

J is TRBJ2-7 and V is TRBV29-1, with D possibly TRBD2 on 5 matching bases. The CDR3 covers 12 residues. Germline values: CDR1 SQVTM, CDR2 ANQGSEA. Trimming pared 5 bases from V and 6 bases from J, leaving 14 bases between. In DNA form, the CDR3 reads TGCAGCGTTCGACGACGAGGAGGCGAGCAGTACTTC. It yields the protein CSVRRRGGEQYF.

This chain connects TRBV7-2 to TRBJ1-6, with D possibly TRBD1 on 5 matching bases. The CDR3 has 16 amino acids. Germline assignment: CDR1 SGHTA and CDR2 FQGNSA. V was shortened by 8 bases and J by 4 bases, with 18 bases between the two germline ends. The CDR3 spells CASSQWDGQYNSPLHF. The CDR3 coding sequence is TGTGCCAGCTCACAATGGGACGGGCAGTATAATTCACCCCTCCACTTT.

The chain has TRBV27 and TRBJ2-7, with a weak D call TRBD1 (5 bases). The CDR3 totals 16 residues. Germline V lookup: CDR1 MNHEY, CDR2 SMNVEV (reference sequence). V was trimmed by 4 bases and J by 0 bases, leaving 16 bases between them. CDR3 amino acids: CASSYLRGVSSYEQYF. CDR3 in DNA: TGTGCCAGCAGTTACCTTAGGGGTGTGAGCTCCTACGAGCAGTACTTC.

The chain is built from TRBV5-1 and TRBJ1-5, with D perhaps TRBD1 (6 bases). Germline V gene data show CDR1 as SGHRS and CDR2 as YFSETQ. This CDR3 contains 15 residues. Deletions cut 4 bases from V and 0 bases from J, with 11 bases between. The DNA of the CDR3 is TGCGCCAGCAGCCTGGAGGGGGATAGCAATCAGCCCCAGCATTTT. Translated, it gives CASSLEGDSNQPQHF.

The chain uses TRBV11-2 and TRBJ2-5; 7 bases are a match to TRBD2. Germline CDR1 is SGHAT and CDR2 is FQNNGV. Trimming took 7 bases from V and 5 from J; bases not matched to a gene: 4. This CDR3 is built from 12 residues. This CDR3 is CASTWEGETQYF. DNA of the CDR3: TGTGCCAGCACCTGGGAGGGGGAGACCCAGTACTTC.

This clone was seen only once. This chain links TRBV9 with TRBJ2-7, with D possibly being TRBD1 (6 bases). There are 15 residues in the CDR3. Germline V gene data show CDR1 as SGDLS and CDR2 as YYNGEE. Between the trimmed V and J ends, which lost 1 base and 8 bases, there was a span of 19 bases. CDR3 residues: CASSVKWGPDMQQYF. DNA for the CDR3: TGTGCCAGCAGCGTAAAATGGGGGCCGGATATGCAGCAGTACTTC.